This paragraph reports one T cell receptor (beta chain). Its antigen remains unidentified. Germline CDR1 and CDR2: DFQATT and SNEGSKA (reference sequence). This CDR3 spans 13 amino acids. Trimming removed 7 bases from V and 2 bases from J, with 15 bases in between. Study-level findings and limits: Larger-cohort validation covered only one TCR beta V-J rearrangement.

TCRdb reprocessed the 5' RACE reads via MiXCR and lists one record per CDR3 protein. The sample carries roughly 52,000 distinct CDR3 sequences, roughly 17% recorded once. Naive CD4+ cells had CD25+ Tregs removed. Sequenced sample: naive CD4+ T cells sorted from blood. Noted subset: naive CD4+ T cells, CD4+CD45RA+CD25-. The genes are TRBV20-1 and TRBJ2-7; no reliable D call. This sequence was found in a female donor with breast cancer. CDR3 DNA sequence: TGCAGTGAGTCGGCCCGTCTTACCTACGAGCAGTACTTC. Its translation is CSESARLTYEQYF.